What follows are 16 T cell receptor beta chains derived from one specimen sequenced in a study of T cell responses to AZD1222 COVID-19 vaccine. Profiling relied on immunoSEQ multiplex PCR, and the TCRdb table lists in-frame clones only, not all of them. The data contain approximately 120,000 clones, approximately 91% of them seen just once; the ten biggest clones take up 25% to 30%. The sample consisted of peripheral blood, taken on day 0 of AZD1222 vaccination. All receptors come from an adult in good health.

CDR3 coding DNA: TGTGCCAGCAGCCTAATGAATCAGCCCCAGCATTTT. Amino acid sequence: CASSLMNQPQHF. The rearrangement uses TRBV28 and TRBJ1-5; D call uncertain. In germline, CDR1 is MDHEN, CDR2 SYDVKM. The CDR3 loop spans 12 amino acids. V shed 6 bases and J shed 4 bases, with 7 bases lying between them. Full variable domain (outside the CDR3, taken from reference TRBV28 and TRBJ1-5): DVKVTQSSRYLVKRTGEKVFLECVQDMDHENMFWYRQDPGLGLRLIYFSYDVKMKEKGDIPEGYSVSREKKERFSLILESASTNQTSMYLCASSLMNQPQHFGDGTRLSIL.

The gene calls are TRBV2 and TRBJ2-7; no reliable D call. Trimming pared 2 bases from V and 6 bases from J, leaving 2 bases between. Germline CDR1 and CDR2: SNHLY and FYNNEI. This CDR3 is 10 amino acids long. CDR3 protein: CASSESEQYF. The CDR3 bases are TGTGCCAGCAGTGAATCCGAGCAGTACTTC.

J is TRBJ2-5 and V is TRBV18; D ambiguous. V was pared by 6 bases and J by 3 bases, with 17 bases between. The CDR3 is 15 residues long. Germline loops: CDR1 KGHSH, CDR2 LQKENI. The CDR3 reads CASSLLETDKETQYF. The CDR3 region has the DNA TGTGCCAGCTCGCTACTCGAGACGGATAAAGAGACCCAGTACTTC. The full variable domain, its missing parts supplied by reference TRBV18 and TRBJ2-5, is NAGVMQNPRHLVRRRGQEARLRCSPMKGHSHVYWYRQLPEEGLKFMVYLQKENIIDESGMPKERFSAEFPKEGPSILRIQQVVRGDSAAYFCASSLLETDKETQYFGPGTRLLVL.

This sequence joins TRBV10-3 and TRBJ1-1; 8 bases map to TRBD1. With V trimmed by 2 bases and J by 4 bases, 6 bases remained unmatched. Germline V gene lookup returns CDR1 ENHRY and CDR2 SYGVKD. The CDR3 consists of 15 residues. Written as DNA, the CDR3 is TGTGCCATCAGTGAGACGGACAGGGTGGGCACTGAAGCTTTCTTT. It encodes CAISETDRVGTEAFF.

J is TRBJ1-2 and V is TRBV27; maybe TRBD1 (5 bases). CDR1 MNHEY and CDR2 SMNVEV come from the germline V gene (reference sequence). This CDR3 is built from 15 residues. V was clipped by 6 bases and J by 1 base, with 15 bases between them. CDR3 loop: CASRPSGTVNYGYTF. CDR3 in DNA: TGTGCCAGCAGGCCGAGTGGGACTGTTAACTATGGCTACACCTTC.

This sequence joins TRBV7-3 and TRBJ1-3; 7 nucleotides line up with TRBD1. CDR1 SGHTA and CDR2 FQGTGA come from the germline V gene. V shed 5 bases and J 0 bases; nucleotides not matched to a gene: 1. The length of the CDR3 is 14 residues. This CDR3 reads CASSQGGSGNTIYF. CDR3 in DNA: TGTGCCAGCAGCCAGGGGGGCTCTGGAAACACCATATATTTT.

This chain connects TRBV19 to TRBJ2-5; 8 bases line up with TRBD2. With 5 bases clipped from V and 5 bases from J, the junction kept 13 bases outside the gene matches. Per the germline V gene, CDR1 is LNHDA and CDR2 is SQIVND (reference sequence). The CDR3 covers 16 residues. CDR3 sequence: CASSSAHSGSPETQYF. The DNA of the CDR3 is TGTGCCAGTAGTTCGGCCCACAGCGGGAGCCCTGAGACCCAGTACTTC.

The chain combines TRBV11-2 with TRBJ2-5; D unresolved. Trimming cost V 2 bases and J 2 bases, with 9 bases left between them. The CDR3 runs to 14 residues. In germline, CDR1 is SGHAT, CDR2 FQNNGV. CDR3 sequence: CASSLSHRQETQYF. In nucleotides, the CDR3 is TGTGCCAGCAGCTTAAGCCACAGACAAGAGACCCAGTACTTC.

The V and J genes are TRBV30 and TRBJ1-2, with D uncertain. V was shortened by 5 bases and J by 4 bases, with 8 bases between the two germline ends. Germline V gene lookup returns CDR1 GTSNPN and CDR2 SVGIG (reference sequence). This CDR3 has 11 residues. CDR3: CAWGSSYGYTF. The CDR3, as DNA: TGTGCCTGGGGGTCGAGCTATGGCTACACCTTC.

The chain is built from TRBV10-3 and TRBJ1-2; D may be TRBD1 (6 bases). The germline V gene encodes CDR1 ENHRY and CDR2 SYGVKD. V lost 4 bases to trimming and J lost 8 bases, with 14 bases between them. CDR3 length: 13 amino acids. The CDR3 loop is CAISAQTGTGYTF. CDR3 DNA: TGTGCCATCAGTGCCCAAACAGGGACGGGCTACACCTTC.

This clone was observed a single time. This chain connects TRBV7-2 to TRBJ1-1; D unresolved. Trimming cost V 0 bases and J 1 base, with 3 bases left between them. This CDR3 comprises 13 residues. From germline, CDR1 is SGHTA and CDR2 FQGNSA. The CDR3, as DNA: TGTGCCAGCAGCTTAGCACAGAACACTGAAGCTTTCTTT. This sequence encodes CASSLAQNTEAFF.

The V gene is TRBV6-5, the J gene TRBJ2-5, with TRBD2 identical over 15 bases. Per the germline V gene, CDR1 is MNHEY and CDR2 is SVGAGI. The length of the CDR3 is 13 residues. Trimming cost V 6 bases and J 7 bases; bases outside gene matches: 0. The CDR3 is CASRGLAGGTQYF. In DNA, the CDR3 is TGTGCCAGCAGGGGACTAGCGGGGGGGACCCAGTACTTC.

The chain carries TRBV9 and TRBJ2-3, with D possibly TRBD2 on 6 matching bases. CDR3 length equals 14 residues. Germline loops: CDR1 SGDLS, CDR2 YYNGEE. Between the trimmed V and J ends, which lost 0 bases and 5 bases, there was a span of 10 bases. CDR3 nucleotide sequence: TGTGCCAGCAGCGTAGATCGGGGAGGAGATACGCAGTATTTT. Protein sequence: CASSVDRGGDTQYF.

This chain connects TRBV14 to TRBJ2-5; no clear D gene. Germline V gene data show CDR1 as SGHDN and CDR2 as FVKESK. This CDR3 spans 14 amino acids. Deletions cut 4 bases from V and 5 bases from J, with 14 bases between. The CDR3, as DNA: TGTGCCAGCAGCCCCCCGGATTCAAGGGAGACCCAGTACTTC. This codes for CASSPPDSRETQYF.

The chain uses TRBV19 and TRBJ1-1; 12 bases match TRBD1. Unmatched junction bases numbered 8, after V lost 5 bases and J lost 4 bases. This CDR3 has 16 amino acids. The V gene's germline CDR1 is LNHDA and CDR2 SQIVND (reference sequence). CDR3 DNA sequence: TGTGCCAGTAGTCCTGGGACAGGGGGCTGGAGCACTGAAGCTTTCTTT. Protein: CASSPGTGGWSTEAFF.

The count of this clone is one. J is TRBJ1-2 and V is TRBV2, with TRBD1 matching over 8 bases. The V segment lost 10 bases and the J segment 2 bases; nucleotides outside the gene matches: 9. CDR3 length: 14 amino acids. Germline CDR1 is SNHLY and CDR2 is FYNNEI. The CDR3 reads CATPKGQGNYGYTF. Here the CDR3 DNA reads TGTGCCACCCCGAAAGGACAGGGAAACTATGGCTACACCTTC.